This entry describes one T cell receptor (beta chain). This specimen belongs to a study of blood T cell repertoires in COVID-19. Turning to the study itself: The United States, Italy and Spain provided the acute and convalescent COVID-19 samples. PBMCs, B-cell-depleted T cells, or T cells were the source of the cDNA or gDNA that made up the material.

As handled by the study authors: Quantification of nucleated cells was approximated via reference gene primer amplification. Libraries were prepared by immunoSEQ multiplex PCR; TCRdb keeps only in-frame clonotypes and omits some of them. The DNA was the basis for D and trimming; V, J and clone size are from that table. The sample consists of 300,000 to 400,000 clones, around 87% of them appearing once. CDR1 is LNHDA, CDR2 SQIVND, per germline (reference sequence). The CDR3 is made up of 15 amino acids. Deletions cut 5 bases from V and 3 bases from J, with 16 bases between. The source of this sequence is a woman in her fifties or sixties with COVID-19, enrolled during active disease. The sequencing sample was made of peripheral blood. V is TRBV19 and J is TRBJ1-1; D remains ambiguous. The CDR3 sequence: CASSRQDLRDTEAFF. CDR3 bases: TGTGCCAGTAGTCGACAAGATTTGAGGGACACTGAAGCTTTCTTT.